This TCR beta chain was sequenced during a study of naive and memory T cell subsets. The CDR3 sequence is 17 residues long. V shed 2 bases, J shed 0 bases, and the junction held 9 bases outside the gene matches. Germline CDR1 and CDR2: GTSNPN and SVGIG (reference sequence). This clonotype was observed at least ten times. Two oligonucleotides, mixed equimolar, formed the beta constant-region primer covering TRBC1 and TRBC2. TCRdb fed the UMI-ligation and nested PCR reads into MiXCR, producing one record per CDR3 protein. The sample carries around 90,000 distinct CDR3 sequences, over 7% recorded once. The receptor was derived from a human donor in good health. This chain links TRBV30 with TRBJ1-5; TRBD1 matches at 8 bases. Sequenced: central memory CD4+ T cells from blood. The CDR3 DNA follows: TGTGCCTGGAGTCGGGCAGGGGGCTTTAGTAGCAATCAGCCCCAGCATTTT. Residues: CAWSRAGGFSSNQPQHF.